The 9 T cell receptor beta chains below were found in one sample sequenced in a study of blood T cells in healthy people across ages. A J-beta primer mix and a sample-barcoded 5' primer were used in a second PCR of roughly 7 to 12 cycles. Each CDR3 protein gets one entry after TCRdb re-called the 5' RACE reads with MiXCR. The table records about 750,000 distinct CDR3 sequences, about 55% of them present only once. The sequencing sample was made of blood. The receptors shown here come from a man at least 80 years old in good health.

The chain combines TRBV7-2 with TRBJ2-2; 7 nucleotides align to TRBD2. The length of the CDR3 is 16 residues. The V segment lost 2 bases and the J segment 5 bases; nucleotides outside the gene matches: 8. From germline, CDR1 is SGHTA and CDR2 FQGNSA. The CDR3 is CASSLSSGGSTGELFF. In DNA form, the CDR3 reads TGTGCCAGCAGCTTATCTTCGGGAGGATCTACCGGGGAGCTGTTTTTT.

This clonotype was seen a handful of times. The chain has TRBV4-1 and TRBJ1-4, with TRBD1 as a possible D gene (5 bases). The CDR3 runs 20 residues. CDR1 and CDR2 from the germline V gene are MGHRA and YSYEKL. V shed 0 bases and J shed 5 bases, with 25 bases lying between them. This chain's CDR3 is CASSQEVWGRSAGLNEKLFF. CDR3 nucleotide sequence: TGCGCCAGCAGCCAAGAAGTTTGGGGACGGTCCGCCGGACTGAATGAAAAACTGTTTTTT.

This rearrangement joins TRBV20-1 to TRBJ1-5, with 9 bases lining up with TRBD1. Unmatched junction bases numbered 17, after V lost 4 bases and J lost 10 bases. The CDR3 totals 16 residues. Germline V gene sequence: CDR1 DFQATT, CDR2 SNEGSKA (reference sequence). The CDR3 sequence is CSATPDRGGYQVPQHF. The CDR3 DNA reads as TGCAGTGCTACCCCGGACAGGGGAGGCTATCAGGTACCCCAGCATTTT.

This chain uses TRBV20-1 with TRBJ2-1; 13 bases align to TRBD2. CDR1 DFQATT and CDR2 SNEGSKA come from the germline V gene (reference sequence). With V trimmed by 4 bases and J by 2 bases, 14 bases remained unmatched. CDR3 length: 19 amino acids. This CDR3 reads CSANSLTSGRPWTYNEQFF. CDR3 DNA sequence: TGCAGTGCTAATTCCTTGACTAGCGGGAGGCCTTGGACCTACAATGAGCAGTTCTTC.

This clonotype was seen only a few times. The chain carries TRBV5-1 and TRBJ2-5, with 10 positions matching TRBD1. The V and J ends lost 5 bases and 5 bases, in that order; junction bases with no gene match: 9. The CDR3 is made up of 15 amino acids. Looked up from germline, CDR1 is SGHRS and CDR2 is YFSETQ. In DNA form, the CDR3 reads TGCGCCAGCAGTTCGGAGACAGGGGGCCGGGAGACCCAGTACTTC. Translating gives CASSSETGGRETQYF.

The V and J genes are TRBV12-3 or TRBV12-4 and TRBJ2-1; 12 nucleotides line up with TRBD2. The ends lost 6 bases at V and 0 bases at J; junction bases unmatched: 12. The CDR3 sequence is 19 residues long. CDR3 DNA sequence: TGTGCCAGCAGCGATCCGGGACTAGCGGGTCCGAGCTCCTACAATGAGCAGTTCTTC. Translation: CASSDPGLAGPSSYNEQFF.

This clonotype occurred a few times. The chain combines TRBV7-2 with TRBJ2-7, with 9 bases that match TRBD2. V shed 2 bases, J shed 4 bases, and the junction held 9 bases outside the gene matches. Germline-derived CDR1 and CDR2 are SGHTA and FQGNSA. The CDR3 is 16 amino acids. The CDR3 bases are TGTGCCAGCAGCTTATCGAGCGGGAGGCACGCTTACGAGCAGTACTTC. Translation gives CASSLSSGRHAYEQYF.

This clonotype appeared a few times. The CDR3: CSARLLPGGNIQYF. The CDR3, as DNA: TGCAGTGCTAGATTGCTCCCTGGGGGAAACATTCAGTACTTC. The chain has TRBV20-1 and TRBJ2-4; D is tentatively TRBD1 or TRBD2 (5 bases each). Germline V gene lookup returns CDR1 DFQATT and CDR2 SNEGSKA (reference sequence). Trimming took off 2 bases at V and 6 bases at J, with 14 bases between the two ends. The CDR3 is made up of 14 amino acids.

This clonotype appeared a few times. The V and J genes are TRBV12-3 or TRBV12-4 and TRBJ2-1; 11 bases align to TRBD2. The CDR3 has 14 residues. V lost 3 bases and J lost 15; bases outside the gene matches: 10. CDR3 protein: CASSLGLAASGRFF. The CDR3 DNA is TGTGCCAGCAGTTTGGGACTAGCGGCCTCTGGTAGGTTCTTC.